This passage covers 21 T cell receptor beta chains from one sample sequenced in a study of blood T cells in healthy people across ages. Using a J-beta primer mix together with a sample-barcoded 5' primer, a second PCR was run for roughly 6 to 12 cycles. TCRdb analysed the 5' RACE reads with MiXCR anew, one entry per CDR3 protein. The sample records roughly 860,000 distinct CDR3 sequences, roughly 60% being singletons. The specimen sequenced was blood. Receptors were obtained from a young man in good health.

The V and J genes are TRBV28 and TRBJ1-6; D unresolved. The CDR3 spans 12 residues. Trimming took off 6 bases at V and 7 bases at J, with 7 bases between the two ends. Germline CDR1 reads MDHEN; CDR2 reads SYDVKM. The CDR3 here is CASRGRNSPLHF. The CDR3 DNA sequence: TGTGCCAGCAGGGGTCGGAATTCACCCCTCCACTTT.

The V and J genes are TRBV20-1 and TRBJ2-3; 7 nucleotides align to TRBD2. CDR3 size: 13 residues. Unmatched junction bases numbered 4, after V lost 5 bases and J lost 2 bases. The germline gives CDR1 DFQATT, CDR2 SNEGSKA (reference sequence). As DNA, the CDR3 is TGCAGTGCTCTAGCGGTACTCACAGATACGCAGTATTTT. This gives the protein CSALAVLTDTQYF.

The chain uses TRBV15 and TRBJ1-3; D is uncertain. Germline lookup yields CDR1 LNHNV and CDR2 YYDKDF (reference sequence). V shed 0 bases and J shed 0 bases, with 6 bases lying between them. This CDR3 region has 15 residues. CDR3 region: CATSRDTSSGNTIYF. The CDR3 region has the DNA TGTGCCACCAGCAGAGACACGAGCTCTGGAAACACCATATATTTT.

This clonotype has just a few counts. The V gene is TRBV7-2, the J gene TRBJ2-5; perhaps TRBD1 as D (6 bases). Germline V gene data show CDR1 as SGHTA and CDR2 as FQGNSA. This CDR3 is built from 16 residues. V lost 2 bases and J lost 3, with 16 bases in between. Here the CDR3 DNA reads TGTGCCAGCAGCTTATCTTCCGGGAAGGGGGAAGAGACCCAGTACTTC. It codes for CASSLSSGKGEETQYF.

The chain links TRBV7-2 to TRBJ2-7, with D perhaps assigned TRBD1 or TRBD2 (5 bases each). V was clipped by 6 bases and J by 7 bases, with 10 bases between them. The CDR3 runs 11 residues. The germline gives CDR1 SGHTA, CDR2 FQGNSA. The CDR3, as DNA: TGTGCCAGCAGGGGGGTACTTGAGCAGTACTTC. Translated: CASRGVLEQYF. Full variable domain (remainder filled in from reference TRBV7-2 and TRBJ2-7): GAGVSQSPSNKVTEKGKDVELRCDPISGHTALYWYRQSLGQGLEFLIYFQGNSAPDKSGLPSDRFSAERTGGSVSTLTIQRTQQEDSAVYLCASRGVLEQYFGPGTRLTVT.

Of note for this clonotype: The DNA is left out, because the CDR3 cannot be placed on it with certainty; the CDR3 is given as TCRdb lists it. This sequence joins TRBV28 and TRBJ2-1; TRBD2 reflects the table's D call only, with no check against the DNA. The CDR3 length is 19 residues, termini included. Germline values: CDR1 MDHEN, CDR2 SYDVKM. The CDR3 here is CASSSSGLAGGESYNEQFF.

The chain couples TRBV28 to TRBJ2-3, with TRBD2 as a possible D gene (5 bases). This CDR3 has 14 residues. CDR1 is MDHEN, CDR2 SYDVKM, per germline. The V end lost 5 bases, the J end lost 2 bases, and 11 bases lay between the germline ends. The CDR3 spells CASSGPGYTDTQYF. The CDR3 nucleotides are TGTGCCAGCAGTGGACCGGGGTACACAGATACGCAGTATTTT.

The gene calls are TRBV20-1 and TRBJ1-4; 8 bases agree with TRBD1. Germline loops: CDR1 DFQATT, CDR2 SNEGSKA (reference sequence). The V and J ends lost 5 bases and 11 bases, in that order; junction bases with no gene match: 7. The CDR3 runs 12 residues. CDR3 sequence (DNA): TGCAGTGCTTTGGACAGGGCATGGAAACTGTTTTTT. It yields the protein CSALDRAWKLFF.

This chain links TRBV5-5 with TRBJ2-7; TRBD1 aligns across 9 bases. Germline CDR1 is SGHKS and CDR2 is YYEKEE (reference sequence). This CDR3 has 15 amino acids. J was trimmed by 3 bases and V by 4 bases; bases with no gene match: 8. In DNA form, the CDR3 reads TGTGCCAGCAGCCAACCGGGACAGGGAATCTACGAGCAGTACTTC. Amino acids: CASSQPGQGIYEQYF.

The CDR3 reads CASSYVREYYGYTF. The CDR3 DNA reads as TGTGCCAGCAGTTACGTGCGGGAGTACTATGGCTACACCTTC. V and J are TRBV6-5 and TRBJ1-2; D gene ambiguous. The CDR3 runs to 14 residues. Trimming took off 2 bases at V and 3 bases at J, with 10 bases between the two ends. Germline CDR1 and CDR2: MNHEY and SVGAGI.

V gene TRBV29-1 combines with J gene TRBJ2-7; 8 bases align to TRBD1. The J call may be faulty, since TRBJ2-5 better matches the DNA end. CDR3 length equals 15 residues. Germline loops: CDR1 SQVTM, CDR2 ANQGSEA. The CDR3 DNA is TGCAGCCTACTGGGGGACAGGCTGGTAGGAGAGACCCAGTACTTC. Translating it yields CSLLGDRLVGETQYF.

This clonotype was counted only a few times. The rearrangement links TRBV14 to TRBJ1-2, with 11 bases that match TRBD1. Germline CDR1 and CDR2: SGHDN and FVKESK. The CDR3 has 16 amino acids. The V gene end was trimmed by 0 bases and the J gene end by 6 bases; junction bases not matched to a gene: 6. For the CDR3, the DNA is TGTGCCAGCAGCCAAGATCTGGGACAGGGGGGTGATGGCTACACCTTC. It is translated as CASSQDLGQGGDGYTF.

The chain links TRBV15 to TRBJ2-7, with D maybe TRBD1 (6 bases). Trimming pared 0 bases from V and 2 bases from J, leaving 11 bases between. The CDR3 is made up of 15 amino acids. The germline gives CDR1 LNHNV, CDR2 YYDKDF (reference sequence). CDR3 bases: TGTGCCACCAGCAGAGATCGGACAGCCCCCTACGAGCAGTACTTC. Residues: CATSRDRTAPYEQYF.

The rearrangement uses TRBV20-1 and TRBJ2-3; tentative D call: TRBD2 (6 bases). The V gene's germline CDR1 is DFQATT and CDR2 SNEGSKA (reference sequence). V lost 0 bases and J 10 bases, leaving 14 bases between the germline ends. There are 13 residues in the CDR3. The CDR3 DNA sequence: TGCAGTGCTAGAGACCTCTCTAGCGAGTCGCAGTATTTT. Encoded protein: CSARDLSSESQYF.

The rearrangement uses TRBV28 and TRBJ2-1, with a possible D match to TRBD2 (6 bases). Germline CDR1 and CDR2: MDHEN and SYDVKM. The CDR3 length is 15 residues. V was pared by 6 bases and J by 1 base, with 13 bases between. The CDR3 nucleotides are TGTGCCAGCAGCTGGGACTTTTCGTCCTACAATGAGCAGTTCTTC. It translates to CASSWDFSSYNEQFF.

This clonotype was recorded a few times. J is TRBJ1-2 and V is TRBV24-1; 8 bases match TRBD1. The CDR3 is made up of 15 amino acids. The ends lost 9 bases at V and 5 bases at J; junction bases unmatched: 13. Germline loops: CDR1 KGHDR, CDR2 SFDVKD. This chain's CDR3 is CATAKSDREGYGYTF. DNA for the CDR3: TGTGCCACCGCAAAATCGGACAGGGAAGGGTATGGCTACACCTTC.

V and J are TRBV28 and TRBJ2-7; D is perhaps TRBD1 (6 bases). CDR3 length equals 15 residues. Germline V CDR1 and CDR2: MDHEN, SYDVKM. Trimming shortened V by 5 bases and J by 3 bases, and 17 bases separated the two germline ends. DNA for the CDR3: TGTGCCAGCAGTCCCCCGGGGCGAGGGGGCTACGAGCAGTACTTC. Translating gives CASSPPGRGGYEQYF.

In the case of this clonotype: One junction end does not reproduce the germline sequence, and a read error may be involved. The chain is built from TRBV6-6 and TRBJ1-1; 9 nucleotides match TRBD1. The germline gives CDR1 MNHNY, CDR2 SVGAGI (reference sequence). This CDR3 is built from 15 residues. CDR3 loop: CASSYSGQGNTGAFF. The DNA of the CDR3 is TGTGCCAGCAGTTACTCCGGACAGGGGAACACTGGAGCTTTCTTT.

The chain carries TRBV15 and TRBJ2-7, with D perhaps matching TRBD1 (6 bases). CDR3 length: 13 amino acids. CDR1 and CDR2 (germline): LNHNV, YYDKDF (reference sequence). V lost 6 bases to trimming and J lost 1 base, with 10 bases between them. The CDR3 sequence is CATSTTGSYEQYF. In DNA, the CDR3 is TGTGCCACCAGTACAACAGGGTCCTACGAGCAGTACTTC.

The chain joins TRBV24-1 to TRBJ2-5; no definite D call. This CDR3 is built from 12 residues. Trimming removed 3 bases at V and 11 bases at J, with 12 bases between. Germline V lookup: CDR1 KGHDR, CDR2 SFDVKD. CDR3 region: CATSDGPIEQYF. The DNA of the CDR3 is TGTGCCACCAGTGATGGACCGATAGAGCAGTACTTC.

J is TRBJ1-6 and V is TRBV20-1; 7 bases agree with TRBD1. CDR1 is DFQATT, CDR2 SNEGSKA, per germline (reference sequence). V lost 1 base and J lost 3; bases outside the gene matches: 3. This CDR3 is 15 amino acids long. The CDR3 region has the DNA TGCAGTGCTAGAGGACAGGGCCACTATAATTCACCCCTCCACTTT. Amino acids: CSARGQGHYNSPLHF.